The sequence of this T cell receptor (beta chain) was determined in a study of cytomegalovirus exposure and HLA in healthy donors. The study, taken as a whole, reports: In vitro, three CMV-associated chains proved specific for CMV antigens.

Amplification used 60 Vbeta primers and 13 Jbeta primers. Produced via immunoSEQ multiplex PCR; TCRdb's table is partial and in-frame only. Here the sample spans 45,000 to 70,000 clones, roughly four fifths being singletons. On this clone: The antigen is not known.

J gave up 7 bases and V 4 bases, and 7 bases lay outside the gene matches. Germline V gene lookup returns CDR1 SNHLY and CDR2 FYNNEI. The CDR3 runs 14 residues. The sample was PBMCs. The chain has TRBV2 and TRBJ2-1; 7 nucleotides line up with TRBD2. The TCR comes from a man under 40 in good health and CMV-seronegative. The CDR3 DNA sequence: TGTGCCAGCAGTGGAGGGAGGGCCGTTAATGAGCAGTTCTTC. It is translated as CASSGGRAVNEQFF.